This TCR beta chain was sequenced in a study of T cell repertoires in cytomegalovirus infection. Study at large: Indications of both CMV infection and matching HLA type were provided by public TCR beta signatures.

Remarks on this clonotype: The antigen remains undetermined.

Per germline, CDR1 SNHLY and CDR2 FYNNEI. The V end lost 2 bases, the J end lost 6 bases, and 10 bases lay between the germline ends. This CDR3 region has 13 residues. TCRdb used MiXCR to reprocess the reads, holding one entry per CDR3 protein. In the table there are about 150,000 distinct CDR3 sequences, about a quarter of which are singletons. Whole-study findings and limits: Individuals carrying CMV plus the relevant HLA were identified by cumulative frequency of public TCR beta families. Across the ex vivo response, the dominant clonotypes were HLA-C-restricted CMV-specific TCR beta clonotypes.

The TCR sequence derives from a human donor in good health (CMV status not recorded). Some clones in this sample may be carry-over from other donors' samples. Sequencing was performed on PBMCs. The chain is built from TRBV2 and TRBJ1-1; D is undetermined. In DNA form, the CDR3 reads TGTGCCAGCAGTGAACCCGGTGGGGCTGAAGCTTTCTTT. This gives the protein CASSEPGGAEAFF.